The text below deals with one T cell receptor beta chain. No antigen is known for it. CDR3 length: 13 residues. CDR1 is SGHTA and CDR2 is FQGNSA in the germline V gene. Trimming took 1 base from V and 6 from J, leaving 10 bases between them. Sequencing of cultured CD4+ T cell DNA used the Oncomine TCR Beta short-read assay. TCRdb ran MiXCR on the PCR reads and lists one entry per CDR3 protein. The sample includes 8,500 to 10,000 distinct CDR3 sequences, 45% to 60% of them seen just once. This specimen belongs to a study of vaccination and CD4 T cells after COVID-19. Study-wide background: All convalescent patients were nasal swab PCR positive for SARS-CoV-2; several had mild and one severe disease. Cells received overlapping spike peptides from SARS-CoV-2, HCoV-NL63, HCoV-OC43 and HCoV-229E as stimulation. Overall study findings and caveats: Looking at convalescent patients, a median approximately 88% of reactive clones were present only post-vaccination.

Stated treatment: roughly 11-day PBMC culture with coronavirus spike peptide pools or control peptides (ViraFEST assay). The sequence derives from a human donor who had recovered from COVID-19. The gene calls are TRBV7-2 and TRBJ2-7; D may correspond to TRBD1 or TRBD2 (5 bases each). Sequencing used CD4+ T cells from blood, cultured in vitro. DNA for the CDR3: TGTGCCAGCAGCTTAGTGGGGGTTGGCGAGCAGTACTTC. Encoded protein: CASSLVGVGEQYF.